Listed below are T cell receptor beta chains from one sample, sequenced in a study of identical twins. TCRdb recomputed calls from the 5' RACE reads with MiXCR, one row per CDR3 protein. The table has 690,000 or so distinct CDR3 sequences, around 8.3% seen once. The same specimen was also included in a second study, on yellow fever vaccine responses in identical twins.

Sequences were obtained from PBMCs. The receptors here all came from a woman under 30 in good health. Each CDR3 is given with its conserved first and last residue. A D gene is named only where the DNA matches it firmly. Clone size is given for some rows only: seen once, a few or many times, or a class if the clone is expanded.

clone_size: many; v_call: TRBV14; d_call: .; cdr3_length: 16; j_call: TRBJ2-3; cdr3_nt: TGTGCCAGCAGCCAACCCCGGACGCATAGGCAGCCTACGCAGTATTTT; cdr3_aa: CASSQPRTHRQPTQYF
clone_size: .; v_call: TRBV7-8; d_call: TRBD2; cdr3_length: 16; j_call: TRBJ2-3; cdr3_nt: TGTGCCAGCAGCTCCCGGGTGGCGGGGGTGGCAGATACGCAGTATTTT; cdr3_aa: CASSSRVAGVADTQYF
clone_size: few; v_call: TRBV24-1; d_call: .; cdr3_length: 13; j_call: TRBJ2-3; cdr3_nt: TGTGCCACCAGTGGTAGATGGGCAGATACGCAGTATTTT; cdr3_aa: CATSGRWADTQYF
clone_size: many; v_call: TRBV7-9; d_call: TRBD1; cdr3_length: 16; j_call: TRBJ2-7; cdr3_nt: TGTGCCAGCAGCCCGCCCGTTAGGGACAGGACACGCGAGCAGTACTTC; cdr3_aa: CASSPPVRDRTREQYF
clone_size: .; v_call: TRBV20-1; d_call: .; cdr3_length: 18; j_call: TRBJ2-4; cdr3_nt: TGCAGTGCTAGACAAACCAACAGGGATACGAGGACCAAAAACATTCAGTACTTC; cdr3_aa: CSARQTNRDTRTKNIQYF
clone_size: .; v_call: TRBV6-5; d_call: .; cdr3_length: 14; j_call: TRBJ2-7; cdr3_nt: TGTGCCAGCAGTTACTTGGGAATGCCCTACGAGCAGTACTTC; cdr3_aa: CASSYLGMPYEQYF
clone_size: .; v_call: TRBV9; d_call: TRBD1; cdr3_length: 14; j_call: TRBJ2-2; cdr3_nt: TGTGCCAGCAGCGTAGGGACAGGGGGCGGGGAGCTGTTTTTT; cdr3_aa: CASSVGTGGGELFF
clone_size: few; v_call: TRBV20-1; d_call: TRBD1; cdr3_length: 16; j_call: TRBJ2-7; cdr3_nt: TGCAGTGCTAGATCCCCGGAGTTGCAGTCGGGACAGCCGTGTCAATTC; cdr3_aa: CSARSPELQSGQPCQF
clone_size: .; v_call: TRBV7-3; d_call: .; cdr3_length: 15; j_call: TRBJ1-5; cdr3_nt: TGTGCCAGCAGCTTCTGGGGGGTTCGCAATCAGCCCCAGCATTTT; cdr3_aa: CASSFWGVRNQPQHF
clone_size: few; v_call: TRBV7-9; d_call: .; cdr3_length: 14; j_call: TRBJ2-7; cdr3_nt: TGTGCCAGCAGCTTAGGGACGGACCCCTACGAGCAGTACTTC; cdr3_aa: CASSLGTDPYEQYF
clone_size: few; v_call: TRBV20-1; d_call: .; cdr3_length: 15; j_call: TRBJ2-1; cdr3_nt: TGCAGTGCTAGAGAAAGGGGCGCCAAGGGGAATGAGCAGTTCTTC; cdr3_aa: CSARERGAKGNEQFF
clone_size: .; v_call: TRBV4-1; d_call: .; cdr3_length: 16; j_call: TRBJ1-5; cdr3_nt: TGCGCCAGCAGCCAAGTGGGCAGGCAAAAAAATCAGCCCCAGCATTTT; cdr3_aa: CASSQVGRQKNQPQHF